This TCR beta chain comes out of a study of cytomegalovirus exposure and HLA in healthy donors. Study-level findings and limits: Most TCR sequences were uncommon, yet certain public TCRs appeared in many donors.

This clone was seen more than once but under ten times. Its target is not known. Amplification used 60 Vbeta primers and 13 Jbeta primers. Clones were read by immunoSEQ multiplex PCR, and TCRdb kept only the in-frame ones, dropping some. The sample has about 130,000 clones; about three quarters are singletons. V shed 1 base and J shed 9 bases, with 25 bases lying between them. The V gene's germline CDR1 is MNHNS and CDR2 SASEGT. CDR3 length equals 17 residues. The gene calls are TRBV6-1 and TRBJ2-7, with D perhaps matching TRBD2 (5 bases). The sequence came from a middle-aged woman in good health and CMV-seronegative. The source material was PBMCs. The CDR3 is CASSEVLFPRVILRQYF. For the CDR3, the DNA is TGTGCCAGCAGTGAAGTCCTATTCCCGAGGGTTATCCTACGGCAGTACTTC.